Listed below are T cell receptor beta chains from one sample, sequenced in a study of shared clonotypes between healthy human individuals. Data came from immunoSEQ multiplex PCR; TCRdb stores just in-frame clones and leaves some out. Of about 1.5 million clones in the sample, approximately 98% are singletons; the top ten hold less than 0.55%. The sequenced sample was naive CD4+ T cells sorted from blood. The receptors originated from a man aged 30 to 39 in good health. Both conserved end residues are part of each CDR3. D genes are given only for firm matches. Clone size is stated in some rows and not others, as once, few, many or a class when expanded.

v_gene	j_gene	d_gene	abundance	CDR3aa	CDR3nt
TRBV12-5	TRBJ2-1	-	once	CASGLGLAEQFF	TGTGCTAGTGGTTTGGGTCTTGCGGAGCAGTTCTTC
TRBV5-6	TRBJ2-5	-	once	CASSSRAQETQYF	TGTGCCAGCAGCTCCAGGGCACAAGAGACCCAGTACTTC
TRBV6-6	TRBJ1-2	-	once	CASSYSTGGGGYTF	TGTGCCAGCAGTTACTCTACCGGGGGAGGTGGCTACACCTTC
TRBV5-1	TRBJ2-3	TRBD1	-	CASSPEGTDTDTQYF	TGCGCCAGCAGCCCCGAAGGGACAGACACAGATACGCAGTATTTT
TRBV28	TRBJ1-2	-	-	CASSHRLYGYTF	TGTGCCAGCAGCCATCGGCTCTATGGCTACACCTTC
TRBV27	TRBJ2-3	-	-	CASSAGPNSDTQYF	TGTGCCAGTAGCGCGGGCCCGAACTCAGATACGCAGTATTTT
TRBV27	TRBJ2-7	-	-	CASSSLGTYYEQYF	TGTGCCAGCAGTTCATTGGGGACATACTACGAGCAGTACTTC
TRBV28	TRBJ2-7	TRBD2	once	CASRWAAGGMSYEQYF	TGTGCCAGCAGGTGGGCTGCGGGAGGAATGTCCTACGAGCAGTACTTC
TRBV7-2	TRBJ1-1	-	once	CASSSQRDTEAFF	TGTGCCAGCAGCTCCCAACGGGACACTGAAGCTTTCTTT
TRBV11-2	TRBJ2-7	-	-	CASSFDVPYEQYF	TGTGCCAGCAGCTTTGACGTACCCTACGAGCAGTACTTC
TRBV20-1	TRBJ2-7	-	-	CSATTEYEQYF	TGCAGTGCAACTACGGAGTACGAGCAGTACTTC
TRBV5-5	TRBJ2-3	-	once	CASSLSIDTQYF	TGTGCCAGCAGCTTGTCCATAGATACGCAGTATTTT
TRBV10-1	TRBJ2-7	-	-	CASSESAVYEQYF	TGCGCCAGCAGTGAGTCGGCCGTATACGAGCAGTACTTC
TRBV7-9	TRBJ1-2	-	-	CASSLNGGYGYTF	TGTGCCAGCAGCTTAAATGGGGGGTATGGCTACACCTTC
TRBV5-4	TRBJ2-7	TRBD2	-	CASSIAGGTSYEQYF	TGTGCCAGCAGCATAGCGGGAGGGACCTCCTACGAGCAGTACTTC
TRBV27	TRBJ1-4	-	-	CASSFRGTANEKLFF	TGTGCCAGCAGTTTTAGGGGCACAGCTAATGAAAAACTGTTTTTT
TRBV7-6	TRBJ2-7	-	once	CASSLAPGDYEQYF	TGTGCCAGCAGCTTAGCTCCGGGCGACTACGAGCAGTACTTC
TRBV28	TRBJ2-7	-	-	CASSLGLVYEQYF	TGTGCCAGCAGTTTAGGGCTAGTCTACGAGCAGTACTTC
TRBV5-1	TRBJ2-4	TRBD1	once	CASSGQGQGGNIQYF	TGCGCCAGCAGCGGACAAGGACAGGGGGGAAACATTCAGTACTTC
TRBV7-9	TRBJ2-5	-	-	CASSLTGGAETQYF	TGTGCCAGCAGCTTAACAGGAGGGGCAGAGACCCAGTACTTC
TRBV12-2	TRBJ2-7	-	-	CASRLPSGLAGDCVYEQYF	TGTGCAAGTCGCTTACCTTCCGGACTAGCGGGAGACTGTGTCTACGAGCAGTACTTC
TRBV5-7	TRBJ2-4	-	-	CASSSRPLTAKNIQYF	TGTGCCAGCAGCAGTAGGCCCCTCACAGCCAAAAACATTCAGTACTTC
TRBV7-9	TRBJ1-3	-	-	CASSSQGPHSGNTIYF	TGTGCCAGCAGCTCCCAGGGGCCCCACTCTGGAAACACCATATATTTT
TRBV9	TRBJ2-7	-	-	CASSVGGPPYEQYF	TGTGCCAGCAGCGTAGGGGGACCTCCCTACGAGCAGTACTTC
TRBV5-1	TRBJ2-3	TRBD2	once	CASSKTPGLAGGSTDTQYF	TGCGCCAGCAGCAAAACACCGGGACTAGCGGGAGGGAGCACAGATACGCAGTATTTT
TRBV9	TRBJ2-4	-	-	CASSVTGGGGEAKNIQYF	TGTGCCAGCAGCGTGACGGGAGGAGGGGGCGAAGCCAAAAACATTCAGTACTTC
TRBV5-1	TRBJ1-5	-	-	CASSLEANQPQHF	TGCGCCAGCAGCTTGGAAGCTAATCAGCCCCAGCATTTT
TRBV7-2	TRBJ2-1	-	-	CASSLVGGRPYNEQFF	TGTGCCAGCAGCTTAGTTGGGGGGCGGCCCTACAATGAGCAGTTCTTC
TRBV7-9	TRBJ2-1	TRBD2	once	CASSSLPSGTYEQFF	TGTGCCAGCAGCTCCCTCCCTAGCGGGACCTATGAGCAGTTCTTC
TRBV30	TRBJ1-5	-	-	CAWSVAGVGQPQHF	TGTGCCTGGAGTGTAGCTGGGGTCGGTCAGCCCCAGCATTTT
TRBV27	TRBJ2-5	-	-	CASSFTEKETQYF	TGTGCCAGCAGTTTTACGGAGAAAGAGACCCAGTACTTC
TRBV7-7	TRBJ2-5	-	-	CASSLDRQETQYF	TGTGCCAGCAGCTTGGATAGGCAAGAGACCCAGTACTTC
TRBV5-8	TRBJ1-1	-	-	CASSLFRVTAFF	TGTGCCAGCAGCTTGTTCAGGGTGACGGCTTTCTTT
TRBV18	TRBJ1-1	TRBD1	-	CASSPDRGNTEAFF	TGTGCCAGCTCACCGGACAGGGGGAACACTGAAGCTTTCTTT
TRBV15	TRBJ2-6	TRBD1	-	CATSSARQGATGANVLTF	TGTGCCACCAGCAGTGCTCGGCAGGGGGCTACTGGGGCCAACGTCCTGACTTTC
TRBV9	TRBJ1-2	TRBD1	-	CASSTSRGPDYGYTF	TGTGCCAGCAGCACCTCCAGGGGGCCCGACTATGGCTACACCTTC